These T cell receptor beta chains were read from a single sample in a study of cytomegalovirus exposure and HLA in healthy donors. Using immunoSEQ multiplex PCR, the repertoire was profiled, and TCRdb retains in-frame clones only, with some absent. The sample shows 240,000 or so clones, around 85% of them seen only once. The specimen was PBMCs. The receptors originated from a woman in her thirties in good health and CMV-seropositive. Each CDR3 is given with its conserved first and last residue. D genes are given only for firm matches. Size is stated for part of the rows, as once, few or many counts, or as a class when the clone is expanded.

d_gene: TRBD2; j_gene: TRBJ2-7; v_gene: TRBV14; abundance: -; CDR3nt: TGTGCCAGCAGCCAAGTCCTAGCGGGAGTTATCTACGAGCAGTACTTC; CDR3aa: CASSQVLAGVIYEQYF
d_gene: TRBD2; j_gene: TRBJ2-5; v_gene: TRBV5-1; abundance: -; CDR3nt: TGCGCCAGCAGCCAAGGACTAGCGGGGAACCAAGAGACCCAGTACTTC; CDR3aa: CASSQGLAGNQETQYF
d_gene: -; j_gene: TRBJ2-7; v_gene: TRBV28; abundance: once; CDR3nt: TGTGCCAGCAGTTTTCCCCCAGGGGGGTTTAGCTACGAGCAGTACTTC; CDR3aa: CASSFPPGGFSYEQYF
d_gene: TRBD2; j_gene: TRBJ2-1; v_gene: TRBV5-1; abundance: -; CDR3nt: TGCGCCAGCAGCTTACTAGCGTACGGGGGGAATGAGCAGTTCTTC; CDR3aa: CASSLLAYGGNEQFF
d_gene: TRBD2; j_gene: TRBJ2-7; v_gene: TRBV9; abundance: -; CDR3nt: TGTGCCAGCAGCACAAGCCCTACTAGCGGGATCTACGAGCAGTACTTC; CDR3aa: CASSTSPTSGIYEQYF
d_gene: -; j_gene: TRBJ2-7; v_gene: TRBV7-9; abundance: -; CDR3nt: TGTGCCAGCAGCCCGGAGGGCCAGGGTGGTCCCGAGCAGTACTTC; CDR3aa: CASSPEGQGGPEQYF
d_gene: -; j_gene: TRBJ1-1; v_gene: TRBV16; abundance: -; CDR3nt: TGTGCCAGCAGCCAATCGGCGCAGGGGAACACTGAAGCTTTCTTT; CDR3aa: CASSQSAQGNTEAFF
d_gene: TRBD2; j_gene: TRBJ2-7; v_gene: TRBV5-1; abundance: -; CDR3nt: TGCGCCAGCAGGGGTTTTGCGGGAGGGCCCTACGAGCAGTACTTC; CDR3aa: CASRGFAGGPYEQYF
d_gene: -; j_gene: TRBJ1-4; v_gene: TRBV2; abundance: few; CDR3nt: TGTGCCAGCAGCGGAAAGACACTATCAGGGGCCTTTATGGAAAAACTGTTTTTT; CDR3aa: CASSGKTLSGAFMEKLFF
d_gene: TRBD1; j_gene: TRBJ1-3; v_gene: TRBV18; abundance: -; CDR3nt: TGTGCCAGCTCACCTTACAGGGACAGTCCCTTCGACACCATATATTTT; CDR3aa: CASSPYRDSPFDTIYF
d_gene: TRBD1; j_gene: TRBJ2-7; v_gene: TRBV28; abundance: -; CDR3nt: TGTGCCAGCAGTTTTTTAGAGACAGGGCTCCCCTACGAGCAGTACTTC; CDR3aa: CASSFLETGLPYEQYF
d_gene: TRBD2; j_gene: TRBJ2-1; v_gene: TRBV10-3; abundance: once; CDR3nt: TGTGCCACCGGGACTAGCGGGGACAATGAGCAGTTCTTC; CDR3aa: CATGTSGDNEQFF
d_gene: -; j_gene: TRBJ2-3; v_gene: TRBV4-1; abundance: once; CDR3nt: TGCGCCAGCAGCCAAGGGTTCAGGAGCACAGATACGCAGTATTTT; CDR3aa: CASSQGFRSTDTQYF
d_gene: TRBD1; j_gene: TRBJ2-7; v_gene: TRBV5-3; abundance: -; CDR3nt: TGTGCCAGAAGCGAGGGACAGGCCCCCTACGAGCAGTACTTC; CDR3aa: CARSEGQAPYEQYF
d_gene: -; j_gene: TRBJ1-1; v_gene: TRBV27; abundance: -; CDR3nt: TGTGCCAGCAGTTTATACGATAGGAACACTGAAGCTTTCTTT; CDR3aa: CASSLYDRNTEAFF
d_gene: TRBD1; j_gene: TRBJ1-1; v_gene: TRBV7-8; abundance: -; CDR3nt: TGTGCCAGCAGCCCGGGACAGGAGAACACTGAAGCTTTCTTT; CDR3aa: CASSPGQENTEAFF
d_gene: TRBD1; j_gene: TRBJ1-1; v_gene: TRBV7-2; abundance: -; CDR3nt: TGTGCCAGCAGCTGGAGGACAGGGAGGGATACTGAAGCTTTCTTT; CDR3aa: CASSWRTGRDTEAFF
d_gene: TRBD1; j_gene: TRBJ2-5; v_gene: TRBV5-1; abundance: once; CDR3nt: TGCGCCAGCAGCTCGACAGGGCTGCAGACCCAGTACTTC; CDR3aa: CASSSTGLQTQYF
d_gene: TRBD2; j_gene: TRBJ2-2; v_gene: TRBV9; abundance: -; CDR3nt: TGTGCCAGCAGCGTAGATCTAGCGGGAGACACCGGGGAGCTGTTTTTT; CDR3aa: CASSVDLAGDTGELFF
d_gene: TRBD1; j_gene: TRBJ2-3; v_gene: TRBV2; abundance: -; CDR3nt: TGTGCCAGCGCCCGAGAGGGACAGCCCACAGATACGCAGTATTTT; CDR3aa: CASAREGQPTDTQYF
d_gene: -; j_gene: TRBJ2-1; v_gene: TRBV27; abundance: -; CDR3nt: TGTGCCAGCACTCCCGCGCGGCCAGCGGTCAATGAGCAGTTCTTC; CDR3aa: CASTPARPAVNEQFF
d_gene: TRBD1; j_gene: TRBJ1-1; v_gene: TRBV18; abundance: -; CDR3nt: TGTGCCAGCTCACCTGATAGGACAGGCTTTACTGAAGCTTTCTTT; CDR3aa: CASSPDRTGFTEAFF
d_gene: TRBD1; j_gene: TRBJ2-1; v_gene: TRBV12-5; abundance: -; CDR3nt: TGTGCTAGTGGCTTGACAGGGATCACCTACAATGAGCAGTTCTTC; CDR3aa: CASGLTGITYNEQFF
d_gene: -; j_gene: TRBJ1-3; v_gene: TRBV28; abundance: -; CDR3nt: TGTGCCAGCATCTGGACAAGGGGAAACACCATATATTTT; CDR3aa: CASIWTRGNTIYF
d_gene: -; j_gene: TRBJ1-1; v_gene: TRBV30; abundance: once; CDR3nt: TGTGCCTGGGATGCAGGGGCCATATACACTGAAGCTTTCTTT; CDR3aa: CAWDAGAIYTEAFF
d_gene: -; j_gene: TRBJ2-7; v_gene: TRBV27; abundance: -; CDR3nt: TGTGCCAGCAGTTTATTCCCGGACAGCTACGAGCAGTACTTC; CDR3aa: CASSLFPDSYEQYF
d_gene: TRBD1; j_gene: TRBJ2-7; v_gene: TRBV19; abundance: -; CDR3nt: TGTGCCAGTAGCACCCGAACAGGGGGCTACGAGCAGTACTTC; CDR3aa: CASSTRTGGYEQYF
d_gene: -; j_gene: TRBJ2-1; v_gene: TRBV5-4; abundance: -; CDR3nt: TGTGCCAGCAGCTGGGCGAGCTCCTACAATGAGCAGTTCTTC; CDR3aa: CASSWASSYNEQFF
d_gene: TRBD1; j_gene: TRBJ1-2; v_gene: TRBV27; abundance: -; CDR3nt: TGTGCCAGCAGACCAAGGACAGGGGGCGCGGATTACTATGGCTACACCTTC; CDR3aa: CASRPRTGGADYYGYTF
d_gene: TRBD1; j_gene: TRBJ2-7; v_gene: TRBV7-9; abundance: -; CDR3nt: TGTGCCAGCAGCTTAGTCGGGACAGGCCATTCCTACGAGCAGTACTTC; CDR3aa: CASSLVGTGHSYEQYF
d_gene: TRBD2; j_gene: TRBJ2-1; v_gene: TRBV6-5; abundance: -; CDR3nt: TGTGCCAGCAGGGTGCTGCGGGAGGGCTTCAATGAGCAGTTCTTC; CDR3aa: CASRVLREGFNEQFF
d_gene: -; j_gene: TRBJ1-1; v_gene: TRBV7-9; abundance: -; CDR3nt: TGTGCCAGCGGGTCCCAGGTGAACACTGAAGCTTTCTTT; CDR3aa: CASGSQVNTEAFF
d_gene: -; j_gene: TRBJ2-1; v_gene: TRBV5-1; abundance: -; CDR3nt: TGCGCCAGCAGCTTTAAAGCTAGCAGTGAGCAGTTCTTC; CDR3aa: CASSFKASSEQFF